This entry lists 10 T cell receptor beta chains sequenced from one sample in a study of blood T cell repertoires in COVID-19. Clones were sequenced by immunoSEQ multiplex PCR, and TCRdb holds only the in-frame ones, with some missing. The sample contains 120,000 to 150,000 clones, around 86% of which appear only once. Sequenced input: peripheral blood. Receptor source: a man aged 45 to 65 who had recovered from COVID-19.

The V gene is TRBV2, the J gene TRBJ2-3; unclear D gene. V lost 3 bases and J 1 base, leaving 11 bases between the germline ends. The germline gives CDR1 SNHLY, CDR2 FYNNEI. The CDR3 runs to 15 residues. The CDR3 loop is CASSDWYGGTDTQYF. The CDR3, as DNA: TGTGCCAGCAGTGACTGGTACGGTGGCACAGATACGCAGTATTTT. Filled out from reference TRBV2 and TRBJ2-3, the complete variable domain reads EPEVTQTPSHQVTQMGQEVILRCVPISNHLYFYWYRQILGQKVEFLVSFYNNEISEKSEIFDDQFSVERPDGSNFTLKIRSTKLEDSAMYFCASSDWYGGTDTQYFGPGTRLTVL.

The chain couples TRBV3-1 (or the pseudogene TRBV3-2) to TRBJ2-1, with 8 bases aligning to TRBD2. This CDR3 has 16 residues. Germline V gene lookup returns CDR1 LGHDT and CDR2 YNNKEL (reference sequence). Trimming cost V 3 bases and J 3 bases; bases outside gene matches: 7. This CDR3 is CASSQTRGASYNEQFF. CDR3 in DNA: TGTGCCAGCAGCCAGACGCGGGGGGCAAGCTACAATGAGCAGTTCTTC.

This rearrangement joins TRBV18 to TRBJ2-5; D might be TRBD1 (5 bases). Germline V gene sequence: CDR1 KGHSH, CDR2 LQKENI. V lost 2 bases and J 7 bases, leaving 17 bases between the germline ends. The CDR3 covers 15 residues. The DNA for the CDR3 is TGTGCCAGCTCACCAGCACAGGCTTCAACAGGGACCCAGTACTTC. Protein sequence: CASSPAQASTGTQYF. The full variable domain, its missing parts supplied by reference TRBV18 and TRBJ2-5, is NAGVMQNPRHLVRRRGQEARLRCSPMKGHSHVYWYRQLPEEGLKFMVYLQKENIIDESGMPKERFSAEFPKEGPSILRIQQVVRGDSAAYFCASSPAQASTGTQYFGPGTRLLVL.

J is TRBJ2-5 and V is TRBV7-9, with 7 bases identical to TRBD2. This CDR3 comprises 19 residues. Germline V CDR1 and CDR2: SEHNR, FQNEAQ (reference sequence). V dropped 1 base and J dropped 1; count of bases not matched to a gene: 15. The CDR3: CASSLDGPSGYDGQETQYF. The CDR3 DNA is TGTGCCAGCAGCTTAGATGGGCCTAGCGGTTACGACGGCCAAGAGACCCAGTACTTC. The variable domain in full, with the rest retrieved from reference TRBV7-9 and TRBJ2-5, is DTGVSQNPRHKITKRGQNVTFRCDPISEHNRLYWYRQTLGQGPEFLTYFQNEAQLEKSRLLSDRFSAERPKGSFSTLEIQRTEQGDSAMYLCASSLDGPSGYDGQETQYFGPGTRLLVL.

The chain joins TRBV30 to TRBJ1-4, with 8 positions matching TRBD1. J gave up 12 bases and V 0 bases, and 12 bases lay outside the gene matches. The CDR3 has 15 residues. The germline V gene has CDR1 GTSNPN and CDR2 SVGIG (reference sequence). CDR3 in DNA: TGTGCCTGGAGTGTACCGCGGACAGGGAGTGTAGAACTGTTTTTT. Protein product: CAWSVPRTGSVELFF. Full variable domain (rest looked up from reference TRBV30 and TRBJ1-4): SQTIHQWPATLVQPVGSPLSLECTVEGTSNPNLYWYRQAAGRGLQLLFYSVGIGQISSEVPQNLSASRPQDRQFILSSKKLLLSDSGFYLCAWSVPRTGSVELFFGSGTQLSVL.

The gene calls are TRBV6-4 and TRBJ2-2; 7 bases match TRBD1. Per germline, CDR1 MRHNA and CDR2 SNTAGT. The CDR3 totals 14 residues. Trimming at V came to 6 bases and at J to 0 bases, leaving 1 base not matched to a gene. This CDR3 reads CASSGTANTGELFF. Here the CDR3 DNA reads TGTGCCAGCAGCGGGACAGCGAACACCGGGGAGCTGTTTTTT.

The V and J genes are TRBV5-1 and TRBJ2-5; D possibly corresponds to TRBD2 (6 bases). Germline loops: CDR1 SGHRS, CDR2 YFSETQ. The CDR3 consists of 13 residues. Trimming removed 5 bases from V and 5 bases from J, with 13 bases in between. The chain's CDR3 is CASRLRGSETQYF. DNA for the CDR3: TGCGCCAGCAGGTTGCGGGGTTCGGAGACCCAGTACTTC.

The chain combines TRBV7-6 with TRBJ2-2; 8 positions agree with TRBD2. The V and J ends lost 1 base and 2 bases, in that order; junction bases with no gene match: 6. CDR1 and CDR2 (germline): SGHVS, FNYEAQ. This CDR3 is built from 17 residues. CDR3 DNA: TGTGCCAGCAGCTTAGTCCCCGGGGGGGCAAACACCGGGGAGCTGTTTTTT. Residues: CASSLVPGGANTGELFF.

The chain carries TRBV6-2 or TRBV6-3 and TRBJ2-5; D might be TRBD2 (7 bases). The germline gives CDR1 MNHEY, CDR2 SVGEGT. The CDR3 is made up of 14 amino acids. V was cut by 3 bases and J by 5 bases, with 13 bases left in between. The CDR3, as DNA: TGTGCCAGCAGTTATCGGGGGGCTAAGGAGACCCAGTACTTC. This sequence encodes CASSYRGAKETQYF.

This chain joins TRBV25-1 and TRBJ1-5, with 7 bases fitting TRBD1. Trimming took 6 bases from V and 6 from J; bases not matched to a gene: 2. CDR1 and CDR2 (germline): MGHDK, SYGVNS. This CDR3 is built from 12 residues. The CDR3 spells CASRTGTQPQHF. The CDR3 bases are TGTGCCAGCAGGACAGGGACTCAGCCCCAGCATTTT.